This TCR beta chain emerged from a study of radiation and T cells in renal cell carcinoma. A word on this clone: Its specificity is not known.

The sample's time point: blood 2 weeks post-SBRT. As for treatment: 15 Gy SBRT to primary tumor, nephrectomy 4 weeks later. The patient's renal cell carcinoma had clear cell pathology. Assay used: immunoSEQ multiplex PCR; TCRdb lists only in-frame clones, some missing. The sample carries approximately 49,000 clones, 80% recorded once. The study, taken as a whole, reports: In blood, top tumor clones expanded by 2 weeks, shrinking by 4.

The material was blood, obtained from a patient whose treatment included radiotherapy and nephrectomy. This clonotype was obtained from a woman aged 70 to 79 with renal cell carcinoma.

The CDR3 DNA is TGTGCCAGCAGCTTGGGGGGGACCTTAGTCCAAAACATTCAGTACTTC. It is translated as CASSLGGTLVQNIQYF. The chain uses TRBV5-6 and TRBJ2-4; D is perhaps TRBD1 or TRBD2 (5 bases each). Germline V gives CDR1 SGHDT, CDR2 YYEEEE. The CDR3 has 16 residues. Trimming stripped 0 bases from V and 5 bases from J, with 15 bases between. Supplemented by reference TRBV5-6 and TRBJ2-4, the full variable domain reads DAGVTQSPTHLIKTRGQQVTLRCSPKSGHDTVSWYQQALGQGPQFIFQYYEEEERQRGNFPDRFSGHQFPNYSSELNVNALLLGDSALYLCASSLGGTLVQNIQYFGAGTRLSVL.